These 32 T cell receptor beta chains were sequenced from one sample in a study of T cells in localized non-small cell lung cancer. Clones were sequenced by immunoSEQ multiplex PCR, and TCRdb holds only the in-frame ones, with some missing. The sample includes roughly 20,000 clones, approximately 86% seen only once; the top ten take roughly 29%. The input for sequencing was peripheral blood mononuclear cells, taken before any cancer treatment. These receptor sequences come from a male donor older than 55 with stage II lung adenocarcinoma.

This clone was seen once. V is TRBV6-5 and J is TRBJ1-5; D might be TRBD1 (5 bases). CDR3 length: 14 amino acids. The germline V gene encodes CDR1 MNHEY and CDR2 SVGAGI. V dropped 5 bases and J dropped 2 bases, with 10 bases sitting between them. CDR3: CASSPGNRNQPQHF. The CDR3 DNA sequence: TGTGCCAGCAGTCCAGGGAACCGCAATCAGCCCCAGCATTTT.

This chain links TRBV19 with TRBJ2-5; D remains ambiguous. V lost 11 bases, J lost 1 base, and 14 bases lay in between. Germline CDR1 LNHDA, CDR2 SQIVND (reference sequence). This CDR3 region has 13 residues. The CDR3 reads CAAGIQGQETQYF. DNA for the CDR3: TGTGCCGCAGGTATCCAAGGCCAAGAGACCCAGTACTTC.

This chain uses TRBV25-1 with TRBJ2-1; perhaps TRBD2 as D (6 bases). Trimming shortened V by 1 base and J by 0 bases, and 16 bases separated the two germline ends. Per the germline V gene, CDR1 is MGHDK and CDR2 is SYGVNS. The CDR3 has 18 residues. This CDR3 is CASSESFIAASSYNEQFF. The CDR3 DNA is TGTGCCAGCAGTGAATCCTTCATAGCGGCCAGCTCCTACAATGAGCAGTTCTTC.

V and J are TRBV19 and TRBJ2-1, with D uncertain. Germline V gene lookup returns CDR1 LNHDA and CDR2 SQIVND (reference sequence). CDR3 length: 16 amino acids. Trimming took off 2 bases at V and 8 bases at J, with 19 bases between the two ends. CDR3 sequence reads: CASSIPAAGKHDEQFF. The CDR3 DNA sequence: TGTGCCAGTAGTATACCCGCTGCCGGTAAACACGATGAGCAGTTCTTC.

The genes are TRBV7-8 and TRBJ2-5; D is uncertain. This CDR3 is built from 13 residues. CDR1 is SGHVS, CDR2 FQNEAQ, per germline. V lost 5 bases, J lost 1 base, and 8 bases lay in between. CDR3: CASSSELQETQYF. The CDR3, as DNA: TGTGCCAGCAGCAGTGAACTCCAAGAGACCCAGTACTTC.

This chain joins TRBV19 and TRBJ1-1; 7 bases match TRBD1. Germline loops: CDR1 LNHDA, CDR2 SQIVND (reference sequence). The CDR3 totals 12 residues. CDR3 sequence: CVARGHATEAFF. The CDR3 DNA reads TGTGTCGCTAGGGGGCATGCCACTGAAGCTTTCTTT. Full variable domain (missing parts from reference TRBV19 and TRBJ1-1): DGGITQSPKYLFRKEGQNVTLSCEQNLNHDAMYWYRQDPGQGLRLIYYSQIVNDFQKGDIAEGYSVSREKKESFPLTVTSAQKNPTAFYLCVARGHATEAFFGQGTRLTVV.

This clone has only a few counts. The chain carries TRBV28 and TRBJ2-1, with TRBD1 matching 10 bases. V shed 6 bases, J shed 5 bases, and the junction held 7 bases outside the gene matches. CDR1 is MDHEN, CDR2 SYDVKM, per germline. This CDR3 has 15 residues. The CDR3: CASRPPGTGDNEQFF. In nucleotides, the CDR3 is TGTGCCAGCAGACCACCCGGGACAGGGGACAATGAGCAGTTCTTC.

V gene TRBV4-2 combines with J gene TRBJ2-1; 12 bases line up with TRBD2. The V and J ends lost 2 bases and 6 bases, in that order; junction bases with no gene match: 8. This CDR3 comprises 17 residues. Germline loops: CDR1 LGHNA, CDR2 YNFKEQ. The CDR3: CASSQRLAGEGRNEQFF. The CDR3 region has the DNA TGTGCCAGCAGCCAAAGACTAGCGGGAGAGGGGCGCAATGAGCAGTTCTTC.

In the case of this clone: A far larger clone is off by one base, so a read error is likely. The same CDR3 also results from other DNA sequences found in this sample. J is TRBJ2-3 and V is TRBV6-9; TRBD2 agrees at 11 bases. The CDR3 runs 16 residues. V lost 5 bases, J lost 4 bases, and 8 bases stayed unmatched. Germline lookup yields CDR1 MNHGY and CDR2 SVAAGI. The CDR3 region has the DNA TGTGCCAGCAGTGGAAGACTAGCGGGAAACTCAGATACGCAGTATTTT. Translating gives CASSGRLAGNSDTQYF.

The chain uses TRBV11-1 and TRBJ2-2; D is unclear. V dropped 5 bases and J dropped 2 bases, with 6 bases sitting between them. CDR3 length: 13 residues. The germline V gene has CDR1 SGHAT and CDR2 FQDESV (reference sequence). The CDR3, as DNA: TGTGCCAGCAGCATCGGAAACACCGGGGAGCTGTTTTTT. It specifies CASSIGNTGELFF.

V and J are TRBV27 and TRBJ2-3; TRBD2 aligns across 7 bases. Germline V CDR1 and CDR2: MNHEY, SMNVEV (reference sequence). The V and J ends lost 4 bases and 2 bases, in that order; junction bases with no gene match: 3. The CDR3 is made up of 14 amino acids. As DNA, the CDR3 is TGTGCCAGCAGTTGGACTAGAGACACAGATACGCAGTATTTT. Translation: CASSWTRDTDTQYF.

J is TRBJ2-1 and V is TRBV29-1; D gene ambiguous. Per germline, CDR1 SQVTM and CDR2 ANQGSEA. The CDR3 runs 12 residues. The V end lost 4 bases, the J end lost 8 bases, and 12 bases lay between the germline ends. CDR3 region: CSVVPTEDEQFF. In nucleotides, the CDR3 is TGCAGCGTTGTGCCGACTGAGGATGAGCAGTTCTTC.

Regarding this clone: At one boundary the junction diverges from the germline segment, which might be a read error. This sequence joins TRBV7-2 and TRBJ1-3, with D uncertain. The CDR3 runs 13 residues. Germline values: CDR1 SGHTA, CDR2 FQGNSA. The CDR3 DNA reads as TGTGCCAGCAGCCGCTGGATCGGAAACATCATATATTTT. This gives the protein CASSRWIGNIIYF.

The V call is TRBV7-9, the J call TRBJ2-7; TRBD2 might be the D (6 bases). The CDR3 extends over 15 amino acids. The V end was cut by 5 bases, the J end by 3 bases, with 17 bases between. Germline assignment: CDR1 SEHNR and CDR2 FQNEAQ (reference sequence). The DNA for the CDR3 is TGTGCCAGCAGCCAGGGAAGACTAGGTAGCTACGAGCAGTACTTC. Its protein is CASSQGRLGSYEQYF.

The chain links TRBV14 to TRBJ2-2; 7 bases map to TRBD1. The CDR3 runs to 16 residues. CDR1 is SGHDN and CDR2 is FVKESK in the germline V gene. Trimming cost V 4 bases and J 1 base; bases outside gene matches: 6. The CDR3 spells CASSRERTGNTGELFF. As DNA, the CDR3 is TGTGCCAGCAGCCGGGAACGGACAGGGAACACCGGGGAGCTGTTTTTT.

This clone has just one count. The V and J genes are TRBV11-2 and TRBJ1-1; D is uncertain. Germline lookup yields CDR1 SGHAT and CDR2 FQNNGV. The CDR3 totals 13 residues. Trimming pared 1 base from V and 0 bases from J, leaving 3 bases between. The DNA of the CDR3 is TGTGCCAGCAGCTTAGGCTTGAACACTGAAGCTTTCTTT. Protein product: CASSLGLNTEAFF. Looking up the rest from reference TRBV11-2 and TRBJ1-1 gives the full variable domain: EAGVAQSPRYKIIEKRQSVAFWCNPISGHATLYWYQQILGQGPKLLIQFQNNGVVDDSQLPKDRFSAERLKGVDSTLKIQPAKLEDSAVYLCASSLGLNTEAFFGQGTRLTVV.

V gene TRBV18 combines with J gene TRBJ2-7; no firm D call. Germline values: CDR1 KGHSH, CDR2 LQKENI. The CDR3 is 14 amino acids. Trimming removed 3 bases from V and 1 base from J, with 10 bases in between. The CDR3 DNA reads as TGTGCCAGCTCACCGTTTACTGAATCCTACGAGCAGTACTTC. Residues: CASSPFTESYEQYF.

The chain employs TRBV27 and TRBJ1-1; D gene unclear. The length of the CDR3 is 18 residues. Germline V gene lookup returns CDR1 MNHEY and CDR2 SMNVEV (reference sequence). With 2 bases removed from V and 2 bases from J, the gap between germline ends came to 21 bases. CDR3 DNA sequence: TGTGCCAGCAGTTTAATCCATCGTGGGCTGCCAATAAACACTGAAGCTTTCTTT. Amino acids: CASSLIHRGLPINTEAFF.

This sequence joins TRBV7-9 and TRBJ2-7; 9 positions match TRBD1. The germline V gene has CDR1 SEHNR and CDR2 FQNEAQ (reference sequence). With V trimmed by 5 bases and J by 4 bases, 9 bases remained unmatched. The CDR3 loop spans 15 amino acids. Here the CDR3 reads CASSPSGTGLYEQYF. In nucleotides, the CDR3 is TGTGCCAGCAGCCCCTCCGGGACAGGGTTGTACGAGCAGTACTTC.

V usage is TRBV5-4 and J usage is TRBJ2-3; D is unclear. CDR1 and CDR2 (germline): SGHNT, YYREEE (reference sequence). The CDR3 runs 12 residues. V was cut by 2 bases and J by 3 bases, with 4 bases left in between. CDR3 coding DNA: TGTGCCAGCAGCTTAGAGACAGATACGCAGTATTTT. Its translation: CASSLETDTQYF.

The V and J genes are TRBV5-4 and TRBJ2-7; TRBD2 agrees at 10 bases. The CDR3 extends over 18 amino acids. The germline V gene encodes CDR1 SGHNT and CDR2 YYREEE (reference sequence). The ends lost 3 bases at V and 2 bases at J; junction bases unmatched: 14. CDR3 sequence: CASSSMAYLSGRAYEQYF. CDR3 nucleotides: TGTGCCAGCAGCTCCATGGCCTATCTAAGCGGGAGGGCCTACGAGCAGTACTTC. The full variable domain, rest sourced from reference TRBV5-4 and TRBJ2-7, is ETGVTQSPTHLIKTRGQQVTLRCSSQSGHNTVSWYQQALGQGPQFIFQYYREEENGRGNFPPRFSGLQFPNYSSELNVNALELDDSALYLCASSSMAYLSGRAYEQYFGPGTRLTVT.

The chain employs TRBV5-1 and TRBJ2-3; D may be TRBD1 or TRBD2 (5 bases each). This CDR3 is built from 13 residues. CDR1 and CDR2 (germline): SGHRS, YFSETQ. The V end lost 4 bases, the J end lost 2 bases, and 8 bases lay between the germline ends. The CDR3 DNA reads TGCGCCAGCAGCGGGACGCCCACAGATACGCAGTATTTT. The encoded protein is CASSGTPTDTQYF.

This sequence joins TRBV11-2 and TRBJ1-2; D is possibly TRBD1 (6 bases). The CDR3 covers 17 residues. The germline V and J ends were trimmed by 2 bases and 0 bases, with 16 bases remaining between them. Germline CDR1 and CDR2: SGHAT and FQNNGV. CDR3 bases: TGTGCCAGCAGCTTAAACCCAGGGGCCGACGCTAACTATGGCTACACCTTC. The encoded protein is CASSLNPGADANYGYTF.

V gene TRBV9 combines with J gene TRBJ2-7, with D possibly matching TRBD1 (6 bases). The CDR3 totals 15 residues. V lost 7 bases and J lost 1, with 18 bases in between. Looked up from germline, CDR1 is SGDLS and CDR2 is YYNGEE. As DNA, the CDR3 is TGTGCCAGCGTCCCAGGGGACCGAAAGTCCTACGAGCAGTACTTC. Amino acid sequence: CASVPGDRKSYEQYF.

This chain joins TRBV2 and TRBJ1-5; D not resolved. CDR3 length: 14 residues. Trimming stripped 1 base from V and 5 bases from J, with 9 bases between. CDR1 and CDR2 from the germline V gene are SNHLY and FYNNEI. CDR3 nucleotide sequence: TGTGCCAGCAGTGAAGAGTACGGGTATCAGCCCCAGCATTTT. Its protein product is CASSEEYGYQPQHF.

The chain uses TRBV10-3 and TRBJ2-1; 9 bases fit TRBD1. The CDR3 extends over 16 amino acids. The ends lost 0 bases at V and 13 bases at J; junction bases unmatched: 13. The germline V gene encodes CDR1 ENHRY and CDR2 SYGVKD. CDR3 region: CAISESWDREYMCQFF. The CDR3 nucleotides read TGTGCCATCAGTGAGTCATGGGACAGGGAGTATATGTGTCAGTTCTTC.

The rearrangement links TRBV5-1 to TRBJ1-1; a possible D gene is TRBD1 (6 bases). The V gene's germline CDR1 is SGHRS and CDR2 YFSETQ. The CDR3 has 13 residues. V was pared by 5 bases and J by 1 base, with 9 bases between. In nucleotides, the CDR3 is TGCGCCAGCAGACAGGGATCGAACACTGAAGCTTTCTTT. Its protein product is CASRQGSNTEAFF.

CDR3 amino acids: CASSSYARDNEQFF. The CDR3 nucleotides are TGTGCCAGCAGTTCTTATGCTCGAGACAATGAGCAGTTCTTC. The rearrangement links TRBV28 to TRBJ2-1, with D unresolved. Trimming shortened V by 4 bases and J by 5 bases, and 12 bases separated the two germline ends. CDR3 size: 14 residues. Looked up from germline, CDR1 is MDHEN and CDR2 is SYDVKM.

The J gene is TRBJ2-7, the V gene TRBV6-6, with 9 bases identical to TRBD2. The CDR3 contains 14 residues. CDR1 and CDR2 (germline): MNHNY, SVGAGI (reference sequence). The junction had 9 bases not matched to a gene; V was cut back by 9 bases and J by 3 bases. CDR3 coding DNA: TGTGCCAGTTTTTCAGCGGGAGGTCGCTACGAGCAGTACTTC. Translating it yields CASFSAGGRYEQYF.

This chain connects TRBV6-5 to TRBJ1-5; D is possibly TRBD1 (5 bases). Trimming removed 6 bases from V and 1 base from J, with 13 bases in between. Germline CDR1 MNHEY, CDR2 SVGAGI. The CDR3 spans 15 residues. CDR3 sequence (DNA): TGTGCCAGCAGCCGCCCCAGGGAGAGCAATCAGCCCCAGCATTTT. Translation: CASSRPRESNQPQHF.

V gene TRBV7-9 combines with J gene TRBJ2-7, with no clear D. V lost 1 base, J lost 7 bases, and 11 bases lay in between. In germline, CDR1 is SEHNR, CDR2 FQNEAQ (reference sequence). The CDR3 is made up of 13 amino acids. The CDR3 sequence is CASSLVSQIEQYF. In nucleotides, the CDR3 is TGTGCCAGCAGCTTAGTGTCGCAAATTGAGCAGTACTTC. The full variable domain, its missing parts supplied by reference TRBV7-9 and TRBJ2-7, is DTGVSQNPRHKITKRGQNVTFRCDPISEHNRLYWYRQTLGQGPEFLTYFQNEAQLEKSRLLSDRFSAERPKGSFSTLEIQRTEQGDSAMYLCASSLVSQIEQYFGPGTRLTVT.

This sequence joins TRBV4-2 and TRBJ2-3, with TRBD2 matching 7 bases. CDR1 and CDR2 from the germline V gene are LGHNA and YNFKEQ. The CDR3 totals 13 residues. The J segment lost 6 bases and the V segment lost 6 bases, leaving 6 bases of the junction unmatched. CDR3 in amino acids: CASRGREWDTQYF. DNA of the CDR3: TGTGCCAGCAGGGGGAGGGAGTGGGATACGCAGTATTTT.